This T cell receptor (beta chain) originates from a study of shared clonotypes between healthy human individuals. Details on this clone: Its antigen is not identified.

Some clones are missing from TCRdb's copy, which holds only in-frame ones; the method was immunoSEQ multiplex PCR. The profile shows 2.3 million or so clones, roughly 93% of them singletons. General study findings and limits: Shared clonotypes: approximately 5.3% naive CD4, roughly 4% naive CD8, roughly 2.4% memory CD4, around 0.4% memory CD8.

J gave up 2 bases and V 4 bases, and 9 bases lay outside the gene matches. Germline V lookup: CDR1 SGHRS, CDR2 YFSETQ. CDR3 size: 16 residues. The chain is built from TRBV5-1 and TRBJ2-1; the match to TRBD1 covers 7 bases. The sequence was collected from a man aged 18 to 30 in good health. Some clones in this sample may be carry-over from other donors' samples. The sample taken for sequencing was naive CD4+ T cells from PBMCs. Subset defined: CD45RA+ positively selected. The CDR3 loop is CASSTATGKAYNEQFF. CDR3 bases: TGCGCCAGCAGCACTGCGACAGGGAAGGCCTACAATGAGCAGTTCTTC.